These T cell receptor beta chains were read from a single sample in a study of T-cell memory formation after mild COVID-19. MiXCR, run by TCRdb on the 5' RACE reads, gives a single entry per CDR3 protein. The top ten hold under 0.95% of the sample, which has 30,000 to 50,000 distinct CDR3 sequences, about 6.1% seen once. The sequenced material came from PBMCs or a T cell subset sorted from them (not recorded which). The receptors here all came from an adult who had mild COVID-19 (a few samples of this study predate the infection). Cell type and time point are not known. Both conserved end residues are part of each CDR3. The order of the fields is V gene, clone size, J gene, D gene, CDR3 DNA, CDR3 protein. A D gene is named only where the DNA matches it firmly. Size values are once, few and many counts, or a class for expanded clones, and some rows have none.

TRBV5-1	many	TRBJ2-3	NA	TGCGCCAGCAGCAGAGCTCCTTCAGTGGGGGCTACCACAGATACGCAGTATTTT	CASSRAPSVGATTDTQYF
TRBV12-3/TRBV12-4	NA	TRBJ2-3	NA	TGTGCCAGCTATACTAGAAGAAAAGGAGATACGCAGTATTTT	CASYTRRKGDTQYF
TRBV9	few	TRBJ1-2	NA	TGTGCCAGCACCTTCTCGGGGGCAGCGACCTATGGCTACACCTTC	CASTFSGAATYGYTF
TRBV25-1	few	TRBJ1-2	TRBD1	TGTGCCAGCAGTGACCTGGGACAGGCGGTGAATGGCTACACCTTC	CASSDLGQAVNGYTF
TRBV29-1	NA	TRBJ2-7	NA	TGCAGCGTTGGGGGTATAGGCGGGACGTACTCCTACGAGCAGTACTTC	CSVGGIGGTYSYEQYF
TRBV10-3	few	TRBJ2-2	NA	TGTGCCATCAGCAGGGAAGGCACCGGGGAGCTGTTTTTT	CAISREGTGELFF
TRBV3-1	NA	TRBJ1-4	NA	TGTGCCAGCAGCCAAGACAACGAGGGAAAACTGTTTTTT	CASSQDNEGKLFF
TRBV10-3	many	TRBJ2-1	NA	TGTGCCATCAGTGAGGGTCGGGCCCCCCGCTTC	CAISEGRAPRF
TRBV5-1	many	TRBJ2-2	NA	TGCGCCAGCAGCTTGATAAACACCGGGGAGCTGTTTTTT	CASSLINTGELFF
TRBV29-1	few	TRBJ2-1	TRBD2	TGCAGCGTCCTAGCGGAGTCCTACAATGAGCAGTTCTTC	CSVLAESYNEQFF
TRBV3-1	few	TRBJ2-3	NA	TGTGCCAGCAGCCAATACCGGACACCTAGCACAGATACGCAGTATTTT	CASSQYRTPSTDTQYF
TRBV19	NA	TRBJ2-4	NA	TGTGCCAGTAGTCCCCGTCTGATCCAAGCCAAAAACATTCAGTACTTC	CASSPRLIQAKNIQYF
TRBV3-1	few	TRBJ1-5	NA	TGTGCCAGCAGCCAAGCGGTCCAGGGGCAGCCCCAGCATTTT	CASSQAVQGQPQHF
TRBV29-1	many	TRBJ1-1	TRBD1	TGCAGCGTCGCACAGGGGGACACTGAAGCTTTCTTT	CSVAQGDTEAFF
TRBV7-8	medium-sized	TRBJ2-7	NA	TGTGCCAGCAGCTTGGGAGGAGGCTACGAGCAGTACTTC	CASSLGGGYEQYF
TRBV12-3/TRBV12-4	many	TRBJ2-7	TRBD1	TGTGCCAGCAGTCCCGACAGGGGACGTCGGTACTTC	CASSPDRGRRYF
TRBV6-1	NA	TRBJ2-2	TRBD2	TGTGCCAGCAGCTTGGGACTAGCGGGATTTACCGGGGAGCTGTTTTTT	CASSLGLAGFTGELFF
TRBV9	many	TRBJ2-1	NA	TGTGCCAGCAGCGTAAGGGACGGGGGCCTGAACAATGAGCAGTTCTTC	CASSVRDGGLNNEQFF
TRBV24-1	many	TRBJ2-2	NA	TGTGCCACCAGTGATTTCGCGGGGCGCGGGGAGCTGTTTTTT	CATSDFAGRGELFF
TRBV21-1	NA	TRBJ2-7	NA	TGTGCCAGCAGCAAAAATGGTACAGGGTTCCCGAGAGAGCAGTACTTC	CASSKNGTGFPREQYF
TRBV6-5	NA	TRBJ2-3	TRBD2	TGTGCCAGCAGTTATTCTAGCGGGGGGGATACGCAGTATTTT	CASSYSSGGDTQYF
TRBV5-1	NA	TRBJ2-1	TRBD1	TGCGCCAGCAGCGGAATAACAGGGGGCAATGAGCAGTTCTTC	CASSGITGGNEQFF
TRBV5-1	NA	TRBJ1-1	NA	TGCGCCAGCAGGCCGGGACCTAGTCTGGTTGTAGCTTTCTTT	CASRPGPSLVVAFF
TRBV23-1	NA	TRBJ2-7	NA	TGCGCCAGCAGTCATCCTGGTAGGGAGTACTACCCCCTGATCGACTACTACGAGCAGTACTTC	CASSHPGREYYPLIDYYEQYF
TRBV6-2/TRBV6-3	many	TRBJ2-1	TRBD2	TGTGCCAGCAGAGGGACTAGCGGCTCCAATGAGCAGTTCTTC	CASRGTSGSNEQFF
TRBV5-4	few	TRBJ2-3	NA	TGTGCCAGCAGCTTGCAGGGGTTTAGCACAGATACGCAGTATTTT	CASSLQGFSTDTQYF
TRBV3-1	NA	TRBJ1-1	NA	TGTGCCAGCAGACACAACCGGGGGGGTGAAGCTTTCTTT	CASRHNRGGEAFF